This T cell receptor beta chain was sequenced for a study of blood T cell repertoires in COVID-19. About the research overall: Spain, Italy and the United States supplied samples that represented acute and convalescent COVID-19. T cells, B-cell-depleted T cells, or PBMCs provided the cDNA or gDNA that served as material.

Per the study methods: Quantification of nucleated cells was approximated via reference gene primer amplification. Here immunoSEQ multiplex PCR was the method, and the copy in TCRdb shows in-frame clones only, minus some. Clonal size and the V and J genes are those of that table, whereas D and trimming came from the DNA. The sample holds some 200,000 clones, around 87% seen once. With 5 bases clipped from V and 6 bases from J, the junction kept 8 bases outside the gene matches. The CDR3 loop spans 14 amino acids. CDR1 is SGHRS, CDR2 YFSETQ, per germline. The clonotype comes from a man between 35 and 55 years old with active or convalescent COVID-19. The sample comprised peripheral blood. The chain combines TRBV5-1 with TRBJ1-2; TRBD1 agrees at 9 bases. CDR3 in amino acids: CASSKETGGDGYTF. CDR3 nucleotides: TGCGCCAGCAGTAAAGAAACAGGGGGCGATGGCTACACCTTC.